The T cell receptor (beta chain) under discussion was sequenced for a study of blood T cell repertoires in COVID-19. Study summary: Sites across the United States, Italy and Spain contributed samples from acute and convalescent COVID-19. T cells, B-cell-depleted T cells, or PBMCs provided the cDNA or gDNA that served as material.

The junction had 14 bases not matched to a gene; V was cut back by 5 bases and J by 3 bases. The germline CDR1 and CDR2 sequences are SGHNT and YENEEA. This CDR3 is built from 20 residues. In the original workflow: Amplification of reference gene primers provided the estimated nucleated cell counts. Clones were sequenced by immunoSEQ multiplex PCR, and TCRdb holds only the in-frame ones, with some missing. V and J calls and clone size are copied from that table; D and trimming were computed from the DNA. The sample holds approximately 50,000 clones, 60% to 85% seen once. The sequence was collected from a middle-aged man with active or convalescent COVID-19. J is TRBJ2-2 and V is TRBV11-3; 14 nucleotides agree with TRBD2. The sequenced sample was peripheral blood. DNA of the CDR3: TGTGCCAGCAGCAACCCATTGACTAGCGGGGGGGCCTCGTACACCGGGGAGCTGTTTTTT. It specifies CASSNPLTSGGASYTGELFF.